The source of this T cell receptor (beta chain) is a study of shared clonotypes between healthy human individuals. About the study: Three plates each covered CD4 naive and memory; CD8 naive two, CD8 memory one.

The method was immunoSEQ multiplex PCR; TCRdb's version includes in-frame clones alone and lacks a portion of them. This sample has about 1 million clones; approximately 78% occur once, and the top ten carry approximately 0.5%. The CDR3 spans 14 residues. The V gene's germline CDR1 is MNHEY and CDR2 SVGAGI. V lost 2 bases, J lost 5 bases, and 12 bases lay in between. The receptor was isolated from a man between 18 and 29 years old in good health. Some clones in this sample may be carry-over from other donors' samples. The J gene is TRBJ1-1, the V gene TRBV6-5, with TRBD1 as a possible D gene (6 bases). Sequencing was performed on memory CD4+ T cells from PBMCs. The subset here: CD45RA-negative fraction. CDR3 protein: CASSYMPRGTEAFF. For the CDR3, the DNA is TGTGCCAGCAGTTACATGCCCAGGGGAACTGAAGCTTTCTTT.